This entry features one T cell receptor beta chain sequence. As yet, its antigen is unknown. The sample originates from a study of Ad26.COV2.S vaccination and SARS-CoV-2 variants. Study-level information: Into the muscle, Ad26.COV2.S was dosed once or twice, 56 days apart.

TCRdb's copy holds only in-frame clones and misses some; the assay was immunoSEQ multiplex PCR. In the table there are more than 300,000 clones, 80% to 90% of which are singletons. Germline V lookup: CDR1 SGHNT, CDR2 YYREEE (reference sequence). Between the trimmed V and J ends, which lost 0 bases and 5 bases, there was a span of 17 bases. This CDR3 has 17 amino acids. Study-level findings and limits: Total T cell responses, in the TCR breadth and depth analyses, may have been underestimated.

The treatment is: about 20 received Ad26.COV2.S at low or high dose, single or two shots; 5 received placebo; per-sample allocation not given. At day 63 after the first vaccine or placebo injection, samples were drawn. The chain has TRBV5-4 and TRBJ2-2, with D perhaps TRBD2 (7 bases). The specimen comprised peripheral blood, sampled in a trial of Ad26.COV2.S vaccine versus placebo. The origin of this receptor is a person between 18 and 65 years old who received the Ad26.COV2.S COVID-19 vaccine or a placebo. The CDR3 is CASSLEPRGGWTGELFF. CDR3 bases: TGTGCCAGCAGCTTGGAGCCGCGCGGGGGCTGGACCGGGGAGCTGTTTTTT.